The 30 T cell receptor beta chains below come from one sample, sequenced in a study of blood T cell repertoires in COVID-19. Using immunoSEQ multiplex PCR, the repertoire was profiled, and TCRdb retains in-frame clones only, with some absent. This sample carries about 130,000 clones, 65% to 90% of them seen once, and the ten largest clones take approximately 30%. The sample comprised peripheral blood. Receptors were obtained from a woman older than 75 with acute or convalescent COVID-19.

V and J are TRBV7-9 and TRBJ1-2; D is undetermined. Per germline, CDR1 SEHNR and CDR2 FQNEAQ (reference sequence). V was pared by 5 bases and J by 8 bases, with 15 bases between. There are 13 residues in the CDR3. The CDR3 loop is CASSPEGREGYTF. The DNA for the CDR3 is TGTGCCAGCAGCCCCGAGGGAAGGGAGGGCTACACCTTC.

J is TRBJ1-1 and V is TRBV27, with 8 bases that match TRBD1. There are 14 residues in the CDR3. After removal of 5 bases from V and 4 bases from J, the junction contained 6 bases not matched to a gene. Per the germline V gene, CDR1 is MNHEY and CDR2 is SMNVEV (reference sequence). The CDR3 loop reads CASSNTGGSTEAFF. The CDR3 bases are TGTGCCAGCAGTAATACAGGGGGTTCCACTGAAGCTTTCTTT.

This clone turned up a few times. J is TRBJ2-7 and V is TRBV5-4; D gene uncertain. Germline loops: CDR1 SGHNT, CDR2 YYREEE (reference sequence). The CDR3 is made up of 14 amino acids. The V end was cut by 2 bases, the J end by 2 bases, with 11 bases between. CDR3 region: CASSFVSSPYEQYF. CDR3 nucleotide sequence: TGTGCCAGCAGCTTCGTCAGTTCCCCCTACGAGCAGTACTTC.

The rearrangement joins TRBV7-3 to TRBJ1-1; perhaps TRBD1 as D (5 bases). The CDR3 is 13 amino acids. Trimming took off 0 bases at V and 5 bases at J, with 7 bases between the two ends. Per germline, CDR1 SGHTA and CDR2 FQGTGA. The CDR3 DNA is TGTGCCAGCAGCTTAACTGGACAAACTGAAGCTTTCTTT. This sequence encodes CASSLTGQTEAFF.

The V call is TRBV5-4, the J call TRBJ1-1, with 8 bases lining up with TRBD1. Germline loops: CDR1 SGHNT, CDR2 YYREEE (reference sequence). The CDR3 length is 14 residues. Trimming took 3 bases from V and 3 from J; bases not matched to a gene: 4. As DNA, the CDR3 is TGTGCCAGCAGCTCGACAGGGGCGGACACTGAAGCTTTCTTT. Protein: CASSSTGADTEAFF.

The chain carries TRBV19 and TRBJ1-1; D gene ambiguous. The CDR3 length is 15 residues. The V gene lost 4 bases and the J gene lost 1 base, with 13 bases spanning the gap. Germline V gives CDR1 LNHDA, CDR2 SQIVND (reference sequence). CDR3 coding DNA: TGTGCCAGTAGTAAGGGAGGGCGGCCGAACACTGAAGCTTTCTTT. Protein product: CASSKGGRPNTEAFF.

The chain has TRBV3-1 (or the pseudogene TRBV3-2) and TRBJ1-3; D is undetermined. Germline-derived CDR1 and CDR2 are LGHDT and YNNKEL (reference sequence). The CDR3 is 15 amino acids. V lost 0 bases and J 2 bases, leaving 8 bases between the germline ends. The chain's CDR3 is CASSQEAHTGNTIYF. In DNA, the CDR3 is TGTGCCAGCAGCCAAGAGGCCCACACTGGAAACACCATATATTTT.

The genes are TRBV7-9 and TRBJ1-6; the D is unclear. V dropped 8 bases and J dropped 3 bases, with 8 bases sitting between them. The length of the CDR3 is 13 residues. Germline-derived CDR1 and CDR2 are SEHNR and FQNEAQ (reference sequence). CDR3 sequence: CASSRDYNSPLHF. As DNA, the CDR3 is TGTGCCAGCTCCCGGGACTATAATTCACCCCTCCACTTT. The full variable domain, its missing parts supplied by reference TRBV7-9 and TRBJ1-6, is DTGVSQNPRHKITKRGQNVTFRCDPISEHNRLYWYRQTLGQGPEFLTYFQNEAQLEKSRLLSDRFSAERPKGSFSTLEIQRTEQGDSAMYLCASSRDYNSPLHFGNGTRLTVT.

A single count supports this clone. This chain connects TRBV9 to TRBJ1-2, with D hard to call. V lost 0 bases and J 2 bases, leaving 8 bases between the germline ends. The CDR3 has 14 amino acids. The V gene's germline CDR1 is SGDLS and CDR2 YYNGEE. CDR3 nucleotides: TGTGCCAGCAGCGTAGACCAGATAAACTATGGCTACACCTTC. It specifies CASSVDQINYGYTF.

The chain has TRBV3-1 (or the pseudogene TRBV3-2) and TRBJ2-7; D not certain. The CDR3 contains 14 residues. Germline V gene data show CDR1 as LGHDT and CDR2 as YNNKEL (reference sequence). Trimming took 0 bases from V and 3 from J, leaving 9 bases between them. CDR3 residues: CASSQDPGSYEQYV. The CDR3 DNA sequence: TGTGCCAGCAGCCAAGATCCTGGCAGCTACGAGCAGTACGTC.

V and J are TRBV6-5 and TRBJ1-1, with 8 bases matching TRBD1. The V gene's germline CDR1 is MNHEY and CDR2 SVGAGI. Trimming removed 4 bases from V and 4 bases from J; junction bases left unmatched: 5. This CDR3 comprises 14 residues. CDR3 residues: CASSSRGLGTEAFF. In DNA, the CDR3 is TGTGCCAGCAGTTCCAGGGGGCTAGGCACTGAAGCTTTCTTT.

This clone showed up just a few times. V gene TRBV29-1 combines with J gene TRBJ1-2, with TRBD1 matching over 7 bases. Germline loops: CDR1 SQVTM, CDR2 ANQGSEA. Unmatched junction bases numbered 11, after V lost 5 bases and J lost 8 bases. The length of the CDR3 is 13 residues. CDR3 loop: CSVLTGQLLGYTF. The CDR3 DNA reads TGCAGCGTTCTGACAGGGCAGCTATTAGGCTACACCTTC. Full variable domain (missing parts from reference TRBV29-1 and TRBJ1-2): SAVISQKPSRDICQRGTSLTIQCQVDSQVTMMFWYRQQPGQSLTLIATANQGSEATYESGFVIDKFPISRPNLTFSTLTVSNMSPEDSSIYLCSVLTGQLLGYTFGSGTRLTVV.

DNA for the CDR3: TGTGCCACCAGGAGCGGGACGCCCGCACTTAATGGCTACACCTTC. Translation: CATRSGTPALNGYTF. V usage is TRBV15 and J usage is TRBJ1-2; a weak D match, TRBD1 (5 bases). CDR1 and CDR2 from the germline V gene are LNHNV and YYDKDF (reference sequence). The ends were cut back, 6 bases at V and 6 bases at J, with 20 bases in the middle. CDR3 size: 15 residues.

The chain carries TRBV6-4 and TRBJ1-1; the D is unclear. The V gene's germline CDR1 is MRHNA and CDR2 SNTAGT. V lost 4 bases and J lost 5, with 11 bases in between. CDR3 length: 13 residues. The CDR3 region has the DNA TGTGCCAGCAGTGTTTTGAGAGGAACTGAAGCTTTCTTT. Amino acid sequence: CASSVLRGTEAFF.

This clone appeared once. J is TRBJ1-1 and V is TRBV6-5; TRBD1 might be the D (6 bases). The V end lost 6 bases, the J end lost 8 bases, and 13 bases lay between the germline ends. Germline V lookup: CDR1 MNHEY, CDR2 SVGAGI. This CDR3 comprises 12 residues. The DNA of the CDR3 is TGTGCCAGCAGCGTCAGCAGGGGCGAAGCTTTCTTT. This gives the protein CASSVSRGEAFF.

This rearrangement joins TRBV12-3 or TRBV12-4 to TRBJ1-1; no definite D call. The length of the CDR3 is 12 residues. Trimming took 6 bases from V and 1 from J, leaving 6 bases between them. This CDR3 is CASRNRNTEAFF. The CDR3, as DNA: TGTGCCAGCAGAAATCGGAACACTGAAGCTTTCTTT.

The table lists this clone with a count of one. J is TRBJ1-1 and V is TRBV4-1; D ambiguous. The CDR3 totals 14 residues. Deletions cut 4 bases from V and 0 bases from J, with 9 bases between. CDR1 MGHRA and CDR2 YSYEKL come from the germline V gene. This CDR3 reads CASSLGVVNTEAFF. Here the CDR3 DNA reads TGCGCCAGCAGCCTCGGGGTGGTGAACACTGAAGCTTTCTTT.

Concerning this clone: Within the sample, other DNA sequences also encode this same CDR3. The chain combines TRBV7-3 with TRBJ1-1; no firm D call. The CDR3 sequence is 13 residues long. Per germline, CDR1 SGHTA and CDR2 FQGTGA. V lost 5 bases to trimming and J lost 0 bases, with 7 bases between them. CDR3 loop: CASSAGLNTEAFF. CDR3 in DNA: TGTGCCAGCAGCGCCGGGTTGAACACTGAAGCTTTCTTT.

This clone is a singleton in its sample. The chain couples TRBV5-5 to TRBJ2-4; 9 nucleotides align to TRBD1. Trimming removed 0 bases from V and 7 bases from J; junction bases left unmatched: 2. The CDR3 is 14 residues long. The germline gives CDR1 SGHKS, CDR2 YYEKEE (reference sequence). The CDR3 coding sequence is TGTGCCAGCAGCTTGGATACAGGGGGCAACATTCAGTACTTC. It codes for CASSLDTGGNIQYF.

The V and J genes are TRBV27 and TRBJ2-5, with 8 bases fitting TRBD1. Trimming took 3 bases from V and 5 from J; bases not matched to a gene: 2. From germline, CDR1 is MNHEY and CDR2 SMNVEV (reference sequence). This CDR3 comprises 13 residues. The DNA of the CDR3 is TGTGCCAGCAGTTTCCGGACAGGGGAGACCCAGTACTTC. Translated, it gives CASSFRTGETQYF.

This clone showed up just a few times. The chain links TRBV29-1 to TRBJ2-1; D is ambiguous. V was trimmed by 2 bases and J by 1 base, leaving 6 bases between them. The CDR3 length is 13 residues. CDR1 is SQVTM, CDR2 ANQGSEA, per germline. The CDR3 DNA follows: TGCAGCGTTGAATCCGGGTCCTACAATGAGCAGTTCTTC. It yields the protein CSVESGSYNEQFF.

V is TRBV12-3 or TRBV12-4 and J is TRBJ1-2, with 7 bases fitting TRBD1. The CDR3 is 13 residues long. The trim removed 7 bases at V and 6 bases at J, leaving 8 bases unmatched. The CDR3 loop is CASKLTGADGYTF. The CDR3 bases are TGTGCCAGCAAGCTTACAGGGGCGGATGGCTACACCTTC.

V usage is TRBV3-1 (or the pseudogene TRBV3-2) and J usage is TRBJ2-1; 9 bases are a match to TRBD2. The ends lost 4 bases at V and 4 bases at J; junction bases unmatched: 8. The CDR3 loop spans 16 amino acids. In germline, CDR1 is LGHDT, CDR2 YNNKEL (reference sequence). The CDR3 reads CASSPRLAGRYNEQFF. CDR3 DNA: TGTGCCAGCAGCCCCCGGCTAGCGGGGAGGTACAATGAGCAGTTCTTC.

The rearrangement joins TRBV19 to TRBJ2-3; D unclear. The CDR3 has 15 amino acids. Trimming removed 9 bases from V and 2 bases from J, with 18 bases in between. Germline V lookup: CDR1 LNHDA, CDR2 SQIVND (reference sequence). CDR3: CASGYGRLTTDTQYF. In DNA, the CDR3 is TGTGCCAGCGGTTATGGTAGACTGACCACAGATACGCAGTATTTT.

V is TRBV5-1 and J is TRBJ2-7, with 7 bases that match TRBD2. The CDR3 is made up of 14 amino acids. Germline trimming cut 0 bases from V and 6 bases from J; bases unmatched to any gene: 6. Per the germline V gene, CDR1 is SGHRS and CDR2 is YFSETQ. This CDR3 reads CASSLAGGSSEQYF. The CDR3 DNA reads as TGCGCCAGCAGCTTGGCCGGGGGGAGCTCCGAGCAGTACTTC. Drawing the rest from reference TRBV5-1 and TRBJ2-7, the complete variable domain is KAGVTQTPRYLIKTRGQQVTLSCSPISGHRSVSWYQQTPGQGLQFLFEYFSETQRNKGNFPGRFSGRQFSNSRSEMNVSTLELGDSALYLCASSLAGGSSEQYFGPGTRLTVT.

The rearrangement uses TRBV11-2 and TRBJ2-1; 8 bases fit TRBD2. V was pared by 4 bases and J by 9 bases, with 2 bases of the junction left unmatched. This CDR3 comprises 12 residues. CDR1 SGHAT and CDR2 FQNNGV come from the germline V gene. The CDR3 nucleotides are TGTGCCAGCAGCTGGCGGGGGGCTGAGCAGTTCTTC. Translated: CASSWRGAEQFF.

The chain is built from TRBV28 and TRBJ1-2; D might be TRBD1 (6 bases). V was pared by 4 bases and J by 4 bases, with 13 bases between. There are 14 residues in the CDR3. Germline loops: CDR1 MDHEN, CDR2 SYDVKM. The CDR3 sequence is CASSSRDNSYGYTF. CDR3 sequence (DNA): TGTGCCAGCAGTTCCCGGGACAACTCCTATGGCTACACCTTC.

This sequence joins TRBV14 and TRBJ1-2; D remains unclear. The ends were cut back, 4 bases at V and 4 bases at J, with 16 bases in the middle. Germline lookup yields CDR1 SGHDN and CDR2 FVKESK. The CDR3 length is 15 residues. The CDR3, as DNA: TGTGCCAGCAGCCCAATAGAGAGCGGTCGCTATGGCTACACCTTC. Translation gives CASSPIESGRYGYTF.

J is TRBJ1-2 and V is TRBV18, with TRBD1 as a possible D gene (6 bases). The CDR3 contains 13 residues. The germline V gene has CDR1 KGHSH and CDR2 LQKENI. V shed 5 bases and J shed 6 bases, with 13 bases lying between them. The CDR3 coding sequence is TGTGCCAGCTCAGCAACAGGGTCAAATGGCTACACCTTC. Its translation: CASSATGSNGYTF. Full variable domain (outside the CDR3, taken from reference TRBV18 and TRBJ1-2): NAGVMQNPRHLVRRRGQEARLRCSPMKGHSHVYWYRQLPEEGLKFMVYLQKENIIDESGMPKERFSAEFPKEGPSILRIQQVVRGDSAAYFCASSATGSNGYTFGSGTRLTVV.

J is TRBJ2-3 and V is TRBV7-8, with 13 bases that match TRBD2. V dropped 5 bases and J dropped 4; count of bases not matched to a gene: 9. The CDR3 extends over 17 amino acids. Germline CDR1 reads SGHVS; CDR2 reads FQNEAQ. DNA for the CDR3: TGTGCCAGCAGCCGAGGGACTAGCGGGACTGGGGCAGATACGCAGTATTTT. Translated, it gives CASSRGTSGTGADTQYF.